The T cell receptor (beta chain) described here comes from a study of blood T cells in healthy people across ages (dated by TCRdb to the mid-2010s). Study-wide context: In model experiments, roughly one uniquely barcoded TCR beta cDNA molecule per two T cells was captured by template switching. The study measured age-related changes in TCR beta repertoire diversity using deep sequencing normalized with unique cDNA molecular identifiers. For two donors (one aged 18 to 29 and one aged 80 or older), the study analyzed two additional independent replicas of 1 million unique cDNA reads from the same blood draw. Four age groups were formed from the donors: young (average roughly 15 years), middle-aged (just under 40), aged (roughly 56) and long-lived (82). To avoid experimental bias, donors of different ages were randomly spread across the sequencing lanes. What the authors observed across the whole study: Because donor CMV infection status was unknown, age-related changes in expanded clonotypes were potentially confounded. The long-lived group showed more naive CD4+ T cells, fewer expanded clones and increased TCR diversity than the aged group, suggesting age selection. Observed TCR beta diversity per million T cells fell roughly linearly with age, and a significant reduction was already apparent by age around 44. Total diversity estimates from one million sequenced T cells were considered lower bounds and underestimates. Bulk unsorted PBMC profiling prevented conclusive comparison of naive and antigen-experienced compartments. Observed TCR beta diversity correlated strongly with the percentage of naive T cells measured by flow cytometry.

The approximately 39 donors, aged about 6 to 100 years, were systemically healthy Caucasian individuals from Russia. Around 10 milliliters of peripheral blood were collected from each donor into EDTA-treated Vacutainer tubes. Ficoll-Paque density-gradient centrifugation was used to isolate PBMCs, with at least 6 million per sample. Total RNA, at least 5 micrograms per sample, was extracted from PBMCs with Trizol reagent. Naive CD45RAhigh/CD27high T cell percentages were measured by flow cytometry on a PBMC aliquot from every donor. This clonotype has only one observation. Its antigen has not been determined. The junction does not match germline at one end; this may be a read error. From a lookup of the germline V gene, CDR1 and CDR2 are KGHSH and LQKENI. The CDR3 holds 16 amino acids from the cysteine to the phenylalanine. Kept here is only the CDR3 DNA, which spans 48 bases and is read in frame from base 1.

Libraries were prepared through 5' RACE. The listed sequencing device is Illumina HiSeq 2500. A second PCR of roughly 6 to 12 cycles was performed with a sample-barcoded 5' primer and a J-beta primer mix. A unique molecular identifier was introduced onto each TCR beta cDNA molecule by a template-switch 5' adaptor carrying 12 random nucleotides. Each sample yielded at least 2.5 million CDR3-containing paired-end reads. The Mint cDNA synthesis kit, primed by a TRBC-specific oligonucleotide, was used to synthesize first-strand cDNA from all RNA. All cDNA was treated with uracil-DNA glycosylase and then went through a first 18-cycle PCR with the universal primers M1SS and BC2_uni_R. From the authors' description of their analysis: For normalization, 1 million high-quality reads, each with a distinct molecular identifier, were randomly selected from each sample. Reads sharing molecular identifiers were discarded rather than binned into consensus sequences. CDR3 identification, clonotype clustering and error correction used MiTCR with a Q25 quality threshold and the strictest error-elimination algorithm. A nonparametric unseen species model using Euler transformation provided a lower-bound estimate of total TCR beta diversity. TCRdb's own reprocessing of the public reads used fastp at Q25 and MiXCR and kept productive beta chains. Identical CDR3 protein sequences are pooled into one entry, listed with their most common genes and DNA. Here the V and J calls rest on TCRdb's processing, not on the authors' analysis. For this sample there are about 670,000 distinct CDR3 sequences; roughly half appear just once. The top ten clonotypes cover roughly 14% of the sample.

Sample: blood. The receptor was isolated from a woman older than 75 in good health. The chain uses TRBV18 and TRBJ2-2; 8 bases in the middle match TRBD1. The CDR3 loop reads CASSPVPGQVSRELFF. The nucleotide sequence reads TGTGCTAGCTCACCAGTTCCGGGACAGGTTTCCAGGGAGCTGTTTTTT.